A single sample gave rise to the 18 T cell receptor beta chains below, sequenced in a study of T cell repertoires in cytomegalovirus infection. TCRdb itself ran the reads through MiXCR, one entry per CDR3 protein. The sample has 310,000 or so distinct CDR3 sequences, more than 20% seen once; the top ten hold 10% to 15%. Their antigens remain unidentified. The specimen was cultured PBMCs, collected from culture after CMV antigen stimulation. The receptor set was obtained from a human donor in good health (CMV status not recorded). Some clones in this sample may be carry-over from other donors' samples.

This clonotype was seen only a few times. This sequence joins TRBV28 and TRBJ1-5, with a possible D match to TRBD1 (5 bases). V was cut by 3 bases and J by 2 bases, with 11 bases left in between. The CDR3 covers 15 residues. Per the germline V gene, CDR1 is MDHEN and CDR2 is SYDVKM. The CDR3 DNA sequence: TGTGCCAGCAGTTTTTCGGGGGAGGGCAATCAGCCCCAGCATTTT. Amino acid sequence: CASSFSGEGNQPQHF.

In the case of this clonotype: This probably arose from a read error, given a far larger clone one base away. The DNA of the CDR3 is TGTGCCAGCAGCTTAGCAGGCGACAATGAGCAGTTCTTC. This translates into CASSLAGDNEQFF. V and J are TRBV7-2 and TRBJ2-1; no firm D call. Germline V gene sequence: CDR1 SGHTA, CDR2 FQGNSA. The V and J ends lost 0 bases and 5 bases respectively, with 5 bases between them. This CDR3 region has 13 residues.

This clonotype was detected only a few times. This chain joins TRBV19 and TRBJ1-3, with D perhaps matching TRBD1 (5 bases). CDR3 length: 14 residues. Trimming took 4 bases from V and 6 from J, leaving 13 bases between them. The V gene's germline CDR1 is LNHDA and CDR2 SQIVND (reference sequence). The CDR3 nucleotides are TGTGCCAGTAGTACCGCGGGGGTTGCAAACACCATATATTTT. Its translation: CASSTAGVANTIYF.

This clonotype was seen a handful of times. The chain is built from TRBV11-2 and TRBJ2-5; possibly TRBD1 or TRBD2 for D (5 bases each). The germline CDR1 and CDR2 sequences are SGHAT and FQNNGV. This CDR3 has 13 amino acids. Trimming took 7 bases from V and 5 from J, leaving 14 bases between them. The CDR3 protein is CASKGPLGETQYF. Here the CDR3 DNA reads TGTGCCAGCAAGGGACCGTTGGGGGAGACCCAGTACTTC.

The J gene is TRBJ1-1, the V gene TRBV10-3; 8 bases agree with TRBD1. V trimming: 6 bases; J trimming: 5 bases; junction bases outside the gene matches: 5. Germline V CDR1 and CDR2: ENHRY, SYGVKD. The CDR3 runs 13 residues. DNA for the CDR3: TGTGCCATCAGCTACGACAGGGGAACTGAAGCTTTCTTT. Protein product: CAISYDRGTEAFF.

In this sample, this clonotype turned up many times. The chain uses TRBV27 and TRBJ2-7, with TRBD2 matching 13 bases. The germline CDR1 and CDR2 sequences are MNHEY and SMNVEV (reference sequence). J gave up 11 bases and V 4 bases, and 11 bases lay outside the gene matches. This CDR3 contains 15 residues. The CDR3 here is CASSSNPGLAGSEYF. CDR3 in DNA: TGTGCCAGCAGTTCGAATCCGGGACTAGCGGGAAGTGAGTACTTC.

In its sample, this clonotype was seen a few times. This chain links TRBV28 with TRBJ1-1, with D unclear. The CDR3 is 14 residues long. V dropped 2 bases and J dropped 8 bases, with 15 bases sitting between them. Per the germline V gene, CDR1 is MDHEN and CDR2 is SYDVKM. In DNA, the CDR3 is TGTGCCAGCAGTTTAAAGTCGAGGGTATTAGAAGCTTTCTTT. Its protein is CASSLKSRVLEAFF.

The gene calls are TRBV19 and TRBJ2-1; the match to TRBD2 covers 12 bases. V was clipped by 5 bases and J by 4 bases; unmatched bases: 6. Germline V CDR1 and CDR2: LNHDA, SQIVND (reference sequence). The CDR3 covers 16 residues. The CDR3 DNA reads as TGTGCCAGTAGTCGGACTAGCGGGACGTTTTACAATGAGCAGTTCTTC. Its translation: CASSRTSGTFYNEQFF.

This clonotype was detected only once. The V gene is TRBV29-1, the J gene TRBJ2-5, with a tentative D call TRBD1 (6 bases). Germline CDR1 SQVTM, CDR2 ANQGSEA. The CDR3 has 14 residues. V lost 7 bases, J lost 2 bases, and 17 bases lay in between. The CDR3 region has the DNA TGCAGCGCACTCTCAGGGGCTAATCAAGAGACCCAGTACTTC. It specifies CSALSGANQETQYF.

This clonotype was recorded many times. V gene TRBV6-2 or TRBV6-3 combines with J gene TRBJ1-1; D uncertain. This CDR3 contains 13 residues. V gave up 6 bases and J gave up 0 bases, with 8 bases separating them. Looked up from germline, CDR1 is MNHEY and CDR2 is SVGEGT. CDR3 DNA sequence: TGTGCCAGCAGCGGACGGCTGAACACTGAAGCTTTCTTT. It specifies CASSGRLNTEAFF.

This clonotype appeared a single time. This chain joins TRBV12-3 or TRBV12-4 and TRBJ2-3; the D is unclear. Trimming took off 2 bases at V and 2 bases at J, with 8 bases between the two ends. CDR3 length: 14 amino acids. This chain's CDR3 is CASSLSQDTDTQYF. DNA of the CDR3: TGTGCCAGCAGTTTATCTCAGGACACAGATACGCAGTATTTT.

This clonotype was picked up a small number of times. This sequence joins TRBV4-1 and TRBJ1-1, with D maybe TRBD1 (6 bases). Germline assignment: CDR1 MGHRA and CDR2 YSYEKL. This CDR3 is 15 amino acids long. Trimming stripped 0 bases from V and 3 bases from J, with 11 bases between. The CDR3 nucleotides read TGCGCCAGCAGCCAAGATGCACAGGGCCACACTGAAGCTTTCTTT. It yields the protein CASSQDAQGHTEAFF.

There are many counts of this clonotype. The rearrangement joins TRBV25-1 to TRBJ2-5; D is ambiguous. The V end was cut by 7 bases, the J end by 1 base, with 10 bases between. CDR1 is MGHDK and CDR2 is SYGVNS in the germline V gene. This CDR3 spans 13 amino acids. The chain's CDR3 is CASTLGIQETQYF. CDR3 sequence (DNA): TGTGCCAGCACCTTAGGAATCCAAGAGACCCAGTACTTC.

This clonotype was detected a few times. This chain links TRBV24-1 with TRBJ2-3; D unresolved. CDR1 KGHDR and CDR2 SFDVKD come from the germline V gene. V dropped 0 bases and J dropped 7 bases, with 16 bases sitting between them. CDR3 length: 16 residues. Here the CDR3 reads CATSDLGGAFIHTQYF. CDR3 in DNA: TGTGCCACCAGTGATTTGGGCGGAGCCTTCATACATACGCAGTATTTT.

This clonotype turned up a few times. V usage is TRBV20-1 and J usage is TRBJ2-1; 7 bases align to TRBD1. The CDR3 is 15 amino acids. V shed 3 bases, J shed 0 bases, and the junction held 5 bases outside the gene matches. Germline-derived CDR1 and CDR2 are DFQATT and SNEGSKA (reference sequence). The CDR3 nucleotides read TGCAGTGCTAGTACAGGGGCCGGCTCCTACAATGAGCAGTTCTTC. This sequence encodes CSASTGAGSYNEQFF.

The chain carries TRBV11-2 and TRBJ2-1; 11 bases match TRBD1. The V gene's germline CDR1 is SGHAT and CDR2 FQNNGV. CDR3 size: 14 residues. The trim removed 5 bases at V and 7 bases at J, leaving 4 bases unmatched. The chain's CDR3 is CASSPRDRGNEQFF. For the CDR3, the DNA is TGTGCCAGCAGCCCACGGGACAGGGGGAATGAGCAGTTCTTC.

In its sample, this clonotype was seen a few times. The V gene is TRBV7-2, the J gene TRBJ2-7; 12 bases line up with TRBD2. CDR3 size: 18 residues. The germline gives CDR1 SGHTA, CDR2 FQGNSA. V shed 5 bases and J 1 base; nucleotides not matched to a gene: 12. The CDR3 DNA is TGTGCCAGCAGCCCGCGGACTAGCGGGGACTTCAGGTCCTACGAGCAGTACTTC. Amino acid sequence: CASSPRTSGDFRSYEQYF.

This clonotype has more than one count but fewer than ten. The chain is built from TRBV5-5 and TRBJ2-1; D assignment may be TRBD1 or TRBD2 (6 bases each). The ends were cut back, 2 bases at V and 7 bases at J, with 16 bases in the middle. Germline-derived CDR1 and CDR2 are SGHKS and YYEKEE (reference sequence). There are 15 residues in the CDR3. This chain's CDR3 is CASSFWGAGKNEQFF. The CDR3 DNA sequence: TGTGCCAGCAGCTTTTGGGGGGCGGGTAAGAATGAGCAGTTCTTC.